What follows is one T cell receptor beta chain and its context. Its cognate antigen is unknown. This entry is derived from a study of PD-1 blockade in classical Hodgkin lymphoma. Study context: Nivolumab 3 mg/kg was given intravenously every 2 weeks.

Study results and limitations: It was CD4+ TCR diversity, not CD8+, that rose significantly by C4D1. Lower baseline TCR diversity was reported for newly diagnosed patients than for healthy donors. Those achieving complete response showed baseline diversity like newly diagnosed patients.

V was pared by 10 bases and J by 3 bases, with 7 bases of the junction left unmatched. The CDR3 consists of 13 residues. The germline CDR1 and CDR2 sequences are ENHRY and SYGVKD. Specified time point: cycle 4 day 1 (C4D1), after more than five weeks of nivolumab. All trial patients relapsed after autologous stem cell transplantation. Sequencing was performed with immunoSEQ multiplex PCR; in TCRdb, only in-frame clones are kept and a portion is missing. The table lists around 40,000 clones, just over 75% of them singletons. This TCR was recovered from a human donor with classical Hodgkin lymphoma. Here the sequenced sample was peripheral blood mononuclear cells (PBMCs), taken before the fourth cycle of nivolumab. V and J are TRBV10-3 and TRBJ1-2, with 8 bases identical to TRBD1. The CDR3 sequence is CATWTGNDYGYTF. As DNA, the CDR3 is TGTGCCACCTGGACAGGGAATGACTATGGCTACACCTTC.